The 9 T cell receptor beta chains listed next were all sequenced from one sample in a study of T cells in localized non-small cell lung cancer. Data came from immunoSEQ multiplex PCR; TCRdb stores just in-frame clones and leaves some out. The sample holds tens of thousands of clones; approximately 92% are singletons and the top ten take more than 5.5%. The specimen was peripheral blood, collected before any cancer treatment. The receptors come from an older female donor with stage I lung adenocarcinoma.

The chain employs TRBV11-2 and TRBJ1-2, with 10 bases fitting TRBD1. From germline, CDR1 is SGHAT and CDR2 FQNNGV. CDR3 length: 18 amino acids. V shed 1 base and J 4 bases; nucleotides not matched to a gene: 12. CDR3 protein: CASSLVRGRRDRGYGYTF. In DNA, the CDR3 is TGTGCCAGCAGCTTAGTACGGGGGCGGCGGGACAGGGGCTATGGCTACACCTTC.

The chain is built from TRBV4-1 and TRBJ1-6; tentative D call: TRBD1 (6 bases). Germline CDR1 reads MGHRA; CDR2 reads YSYEKL. This CDR3 contains 16 residues. Deletions cut 4 bases from V and 0 bases from J, with 10 bases between. The CDR3 reads CASSLTGSSYNSPLHF. DNA for the CDR3: TGCGCCAGCAGCCTCACAGGGAGCTCCTATAATTCACCCCTCCACTTT.

V is TRBV10-3 and J is TRBJ1-5; no clear D. CDR1 and CDR2 (germline): ENHRY, SYGVKD. This CDR3 has 14 residues. The ends were cut back, 0 bases at V and 4 bases at J, with 7 bases in the middle. CDR3 sequence reads: CAISESGGNQPQHF. The DNA of the CDR3 is TGTGCCATCAGTGAGTCCGGCGGGAATCAGCCCCAGCATTTT.

This rearrangement joins TRBV5-4 to TRBJ2-3; TRBD2 is a possible D gene (5 bases). Germline V gene data show CDR1 as SGHNT and CDR2 as YYREEE (reference sequence). V was cut by 0 bases and J by 4 bases, with 9 bases left in between. The CDR3 consists of 14 residues. The CDR3 coding sequence is TGTGCCAGCAGCTTGGATCCTAGCTCAGATACGCAGTATTTT. Amino acids: CASSLDPSSDTQYF.

The rearrangement uses TRBV6-1 and TRBJ2-3; 14 nucleotides align to TRBD2. V shed 4 bases, J shed 3 bases, and the junction held 15 bases outside the gene matches. The CDR3 is made up of 20 amino acids. Germline CDR1 is MNHNS and CDR2 is SASEGT. CDR3 DNA: TGTGCCAGCAGTGGGGCCCCCGTTACGCGACTAGCGGGGGGGACAGATACGCAGTATTTT. Amino acid sequence: CASSGAPVTRLAGGTDTQYF.

This rearrangement joins TRBV25-1 to TRBJ2-5, with TRBD2 matching over 8 bases. The CDR3 totals 14 residues. V lost 6 bases and J lost 6; bases outside the gene matches: 9. Germline CDR1 is MGHDK and CDR2 is SYGVNS. In nucleotides, the CDR3 is TGTGCCAGCAGAGGGGGGACTAGTATCCAGACCCAGTACTTC. Amino acid sequence: CASRGGTSIQTQYF.

This clone was seen more than once but under ten times. J is TRBJ2-2 and V is TRBV5-1, with 10 bases that match TRBD2. Germline CDR1 SGHRS, CDR2 YFSETQ. This CDR3 has 16 amino acids. J lost 6 bases, V lost 0 bases, and 5 bases had no gene match. The CDR3 loop is CASSLEASGGPGELFF. The CDR3 coding sequence is TGCGCCAGCAGCTTGGAGGCTAGCGGGGGCCCCGGGGAGCTGTTTTTT.

The chain joins TRBV10-3 to TRBJ2-3; 7 nucleotides agree with TRBD2. The CDR3 covers 13 residues. Germline loops: CDR1 ENHRY, CDR2 SYGVKD. The V and J ends lost 8 bases and 2 bases, in that order; junction bases with no gene match: 4. CDR3 in amino acids: CAIGGLYTDTQYF. For the CDR3, the DNA is TGTGCCATCGGGGGACTATACACAGATACGCAGTATTTT.

The J gene is TRBJ2-3, the V gene TRBV2, with 11 bases lining up with TRBD2. The CDR3 runs 15 residues. After removal of 0 bases from V and 5 bases from J, the junction contained 1 base not matched to a gene. Germline values: CDR1 SNHLY, CDR2 FYNNEI. CDR3 amino acids: CASSEAGLAVDTQYF. CDR3 bases: TGTGCCAGCAGTGAAGCGGGACTAGCGGTAGATACGCAGTATTTT.